What follows are 14 T cell receptor beta chains derived from one specimen sequenced in a study of identical twins. Using its own MiXCR run on the 5' RACE reads, TCRdb lists one record per CDR3 protein. The sample contains more than 350,000 distinct CDR3 sequences, roughly 9% of which appear only once. Specimen: naive T cells sorted from blood. The receptors stem from a woman in her fifties or sixties in good health.

This clonotype occurred many times. The V gene is TRBV24-1, the J gene TRBJ1-1; D unresolved. The CDR3 contains 13 residues. The germline V and J ends were trimmed by 1 base and 7 bases, with 9 bases remaining between them. Germline loops: CDR1 KGHDR, CDR2 SFDVKD. The CDR3: CATSDFKGNEAFF. The CDR3 DNA is TGTGCCACCAGTGATTTCAAGGGTAATGAAGCTTTCTTT.

This clonotype was counted only a few times. J is TRBJ2-7 and V is TRBV5-1; TRBD1 matches 9 bases. V shed 4 bases, J shed 2 bases, and the junction held 7 bases outside the gene matches. Germline lookup yields CDR1 SGHRS and CDR2 YFSETQ. The CDR3 is 15 amino acids. CDR3 in DNA: TGCGCCAGCAGCGTGACCGGGACAGGGCCCTACGAGCAGTACTTC. Its translation is CASSVTGTGPYEQYF.

This clonotype was observed many times. The rearrangement uses TRBV20-1 and TRBJ2-1; D is unresolved. Per germline, CDR1 DFQATT and CDR2 SNEGSKA (reference sequence). The CDR3 is made up of 15 amino acids. Trimming removed 0 bases from V and 4 bases from J, with 13 bases in between. The CDR3 spells CSAREIRVRYNEQFF. The CDR3 nucleotides are TGCAGTGCTAGAGAGATCCGGGTGAGGTACAATGAGCAGTTCTTC.

This clonotype was seen many times. The J gene is TRBJ2-7, the V gene TRBV4-1; D gene unclear. The germline CDR1 and CDR2 sequences are MGHRA and YSYEKL. The V and J ends lost 5 bases and 7 bases respectively, with 12 bases between them. The CDR3 is made up of 12 amino acids. The CDR3 spells CASSERGVEQYF. CDR3 nucleotide sequence: TGCGCCAGCAGCGAAAGAGGCGTGGAGCAGTACTTC.

This chain uses TRBV14 with TRBJ2-2; D assignment may be TRBD1 or TRBD2 (6 bases each). The V gene lost 1 base and the J gene lost 5 bases, with 11 bases spanning the gap. From germline, CDR1 is SGHDN and CDR2 FVKESK. The CDR3 is 15 amino acids. CDR3 amino acids: CASSQVSGATGELFF. In nucleotides, the CDR3 is TGTGCCAGCAGCCAAGTTTCGGGGGCGACCGGGGAGCTGTTTTTT.

This clonotype was recorded a few times. The rearrangement links TRBV6-1 to TRBJ1-1; D perhaps matches TRBD1 (5 bases). Germline CDR1 is MNHNS and CDR2 is SASEGT. V was shortened by 3 bases and J by 3 bases, with 8 bases between the two germline ends. This CDR3 is 13 amino acids long. CDR3 nucleotide sequence: TGTGCCAGCAGTGATTGGGGGTACACTGAAGCTTTCTTT. Translated, it gives CASSDWGYTEAFF.

This clonotype was counted ten times or more. The chain joins TRBV10-3 to TRBJ2-7, with 11 bases lining up with TRBD1. Germline values: CDR1 ENHRY, CDR2 SYGVKD. V shed 4 bases, J shed 4 bases, and the junction held 6 bases outside the gene matches. The CDR3 runs to 15 residues. The CDR3 coding sequence is TGTGCCATCAGTGTTGGACAGGGGGCGATGTACGAGCAGTACTTC. Protein: CAISVGQGAMYEQYF.

This clonotype showed up just a few times. This chain joins TRBV20-1 and TRBJ2-1; 9 nucleotides agree with TRBD2. The CDR3 contains 15 residues. The V segment lost 4 bases and the J segment 2 bases; nucleotides outside the gene matches: 6. Germline V gene data show CDR1 as DFQATT and CDR2 as SNEGSKA (reference sequence). The CDR3 sequence is CSANGGRAPYNEQFF. CDR3 bases: TGCAGTGCTAATGGCGGGAGGGCCCCCTACAATGAGCAGTTCTTC.

The sample holds a few counts of this clonotype. The chain joins TRBV10-3 to TRBJ2-7; possibly TRBD1 for D (6 bases). The CDR3 is made up of 12 amino acids. V lost 10 bases and J lost 3, with 13 bases in between. CDR1 ENHRY and CDR2 SYGVKD come from the germline V gene. CDR3 DNA sequence: TGTGCCACACAGGGAGCCGGCTACGAGCAGTACGTC. This gives the protein CATQGAGYEQYV.

The chain combines TRBV27 with TRBJ2-2; D unresolved. This CDR3 is 12 amino acids long. CDR1 is MNHEY, CDR2 SMNVEV, per germline (reference sequence). Trimming stripped 5 bases from V and 9 bases from J, with 10 bases between. The CDR3, as DNA: TGTGCCAGCAGTCCCTCGTACAGGGAGCTGTTTTTT. This encodes CASSPSYRELFF.

This chain uses TRBV5-1 with TRBJ2-1; TRBD1 matches at 9 bases. Germline V gene sequence: CDR1 SGHRS, CDR2 YFSETQ. Trimming removed 1 base from V and 8 bases from J; junction bases left unmatched: 7. This CDR3 is 15 amino acids long. In nucleotides, the CDR3 is TGCGCCAGCAGCTTGATACAGGGGGCATCGGATGAGCAGTTCTTC. It is translated as CASSLIQGASDEQFF.

J is TRBJ1-5 and V is TRBV7-2; D gene uncertain. The length of the CDR3 is 13 residues. Trimming took off 5 bases at V and 9 bases at J, with 14 bases between the two ends. Germline loops: CDR1 SGHTA, CDR2 FQGNSA. The CDR3 bases are TGTGCCAGCAGCCCCAAGCGGAATTTGCCCCAGCATTTT. Protein product: CASSPKRNLPQHF.

CDR3 in amino acids: CATSDWGGGIGTGELFF. The CDR3 DNA follows: TGTGCCACCAGTGACTGGGGGGGAGGGATTGGCACCGGGGAGCTGTTTTTT. The V gene is TRBV24-1, the J gene TRBJ2-2; 7 bases agree with TRBD2. CDR3 size: 17 residues. Losses at the gene ends were 4 bases for V and 4 bases for J; bases not matched to a gene: 11. Germline-derived CDR1 and CDR2 are KGHDR and SFDVKD.

This clonotype was counted ten times or more. The rearrangement uses TRBV5-6 and TRBJ2-2, with D hard to call. CDR3 length: 14 residues. V was trimmed by 4 bases and J by 4 bases, leaving 11 bases between them. Germline V gives CDR1 SGHDT, CDR2 YYEEEE. In nucleotides, the CDR3 is TGTGCCAGCAGCAGGGCCTCCCTCACCGGGGAGCTGTTTTTT. It codes for CASSRASLTGELFF. The variable domain in full, completed from reference TRBV5-6 and TRBJ2-2, reads DAGVTQSPTHLIKTRGQQVTLRCSPKSGHDTVSWYQQALGQGPQFIFQYYEEEERQRGNFPDRFSGHQFPNYSSELNVNALLLGDSALYLCASSRASLTGELFFGEGSRLTVL.